The 19 T cell receptor beta chains listed next were all sequenced from one sample in a study of blood T cell repertoires in COVID-19. Only in-frame clones appear in the TCRdb table, and some are missing; sequencing was by immunoSEQ multiplex PCR. The sample consists of around 150,000 clones, around 90% of them appearing once. Sequencing used peripheral blood. These receptor sequences come from a man aged 55 to 69 with acute or convalescent COVID-19.

V and J are TRBV24-1 and TRBJ2-3; 7 positions match TRBD2. The CDR3 runs to 18 residues. In germline, CDR1 is KGHDR, CDR2 SFDVKD. V trimming: 4 bases; J trimming: 0 bases; junction bases outside the gene matches: 12. For the CDR3, the DNA is TGTGCCACCAGTGACCCGGGACTAAGAGTGGATAGCACAGATACGCAGTATTTT. This codes for CATSDPGLRVDSTDTQYF.

The chain carries TRBV19 and TRBJ2-1; 10 bases align to TRBD2. With 5 bases clipped from V and 9 bases from J, the junction kept 22 bases outside the gene matches. CDR3 size: 19 residues. CDR1 is LNHDA and CDR2 is SQIVND in the germline V gene (reference sequence). CDR3 loop: CASSPRWGKAGGPSGEQFF. The CDR3 DNA is TGTGCCAGTAGTCCCCGTTGGGGGAAAGCGGGGGGGCCAAGCGGTGAGCAGTTCTTC.

A few counts support this clone. The CDR3 loop reads CASSFISGNSYNEQFF. DNA of the CDR3: TGTGCCAGCAGCTTCATTAGCGGAAACTCCTACAATGAGCAGTTCTTC. V gene TRBV7-8 combines with J gene TRBJ2-1; possibly TRBD2 for D (6 bases). This CDR3 has 16 amino acids. Germline V lookup: CDR1 SGHVS, CDR2 FQNEAQ. The V and J ends lost 3 bases and 0 bases respectively, with 12 bases between them.

This rearrangement joins TRBV7-3 to TRBJ2-2; the match to TRBD2 covers 9 bases. V lost 5 bases, J lost 6 bases, and 13 bases stayed unmatched. The CDR3 is made up of 17 amino acids. Germline V CDR1 and CDR2: SGHTA, FQGTGA. The CDR3 here is CASSTSLAGFSPGELFF. The CDR3 DNA is TGTGCCAGCAGCACCAGCCTAGCGGGGTTCAGCCCCGGGGAGCTGTTTTTT.

This clone appeared a few times. This chain links TRBV5-5 with TRBJ2-7; 7 nucleotides line up with TRBD1. Germline CDR1 is SGHKS and CDR2 is YYEKEE (reference sequence). Losses at the gene ends were 0 bases for V and 0 bases for J; bases not matched to a gene: 0. This CDR3 region has 14 residues. The CDR3 loop reads CASSLGQGSYEQYF. The DNA of the CDR3 is TGTGCCAGCAGCTTGGGACAGGGCTCCTACGAGCAGTACTTC.

V and J are TRBV19 and TRBJ2-1; D might be TRBD1 (6 bases). This CDR3 is 15 amino acids long. Germline loops: CDR1 LNHDA, CDR2 SQIVND (reference sequence). V lost 3 bases, J lost 0 bases, and 9 bases lay in between. CDR3 DNA: TGTGCCAGTAGTATGGACAGCAGCTCCTACAATGAGCAGTTCTTC. It codes for CASSMDSSSYNEQFF.

This sequence joins TRBV6-5 and TRBJ1-2; 8 bases match TRBD1. The CDR3 sequence is 14 residues long. CDR1 is MNHEY and CDR2 is SVGAGI in the germline V gene. J lost 7 bases, V lost 2 bases, and 6 bases had no gene match. Written as DNA, the CDR3 is TGTGCCAGCAGTTACGGGACAGGTCTGGGTGGCTACACCTTC. This encodes CASSYGTGLGGYTF.

V and J are TRBV10-2 and TRBJ1-2; 7 bases line up with TRBD1. Trimming removed 5 bases from V and 13 bases from J; junction bases left unmatched: 10. CDR1 is WSHSY and CDR2 is SAAADI in the germline V gene. This CDR3 comprises 12 residues. The CDR3 sequence is CASSPDRAPPTF. The DNA for the CDR3 is TGCGCCAGCAGTCCCGACAGGGCGCCCCCCACCTTC.

This clone was seen just once. The chain carries TRBV19 and TRBJ2-7; D unresolved. Trimming removed 5 bases from V and 6 bases from J, with 8 bases in between. This CDR3 is 11 amino acids long. CDR1 LNHDA and CDR2 SQIVND come from the germline V gene (reference sequence). The DNA of the CDR3 is TGTGCCAGTAGTTCGCGTACCGAGCAGTACTTC. Its translation: CASSSRTEQYF.

The V gene is TRBV6-5, the J gene TRBJ2-1; TRBD2 might be the D (6 bases). Germline V lookup: CDR1 MNHEY, CDR2 SVGAGI. There are 16 residues in the CDR3. The V end lost 4 bases, the J end lost 0 bases, and 13 bases lay between the germline ends. Here the CDR3 DNA reads TGTGCCAGCAGTTTCACGGGACTCAGCTCCTACAATGAGCAGTTCTTC. This codes for CASSFTGLSSYNEQFF.

The CDR3: CASSKPDRAFTEAFF. The CDR3 coding sequence is TGTGCCAGCAGCAAGCCGGACAGGGCCTTCACTGAAGCTTTCTTT. The chain is built from TRBV21-1 and TRBJ1-1; the listed D gene, TRBD1, was not tested against the DNA. TRBV21-1 is a known pseudogene. The CDR3 totals 15 residues.

The CDR3 loop is CATSPYPVPDTQYF. In DNA form, the CDR3 reads TGTGCCACCAGTCCATATCCGGTTCCAGATACGCAGTATTTT. This chain links TRBV24-1 with TRBJ2-3; D uncertain. V lost 6 bases and J lost 4, with 13 bases in between. Germline CDR1 reads KGHDR; CDR2 reads SFDVKD. The CDR3 consists of 14 residues.

This chain links TRBV5-4 with TRBJ1-6; tentative D call: TRBD1 (6 bases). Trimming cost V 4 bases and J 8 bases, with 19 bases left between them. CDR1 and CDR2 (germline): SGHNT, YYREEE (reference sequence). The CDR3 is made up of 16 amino acids. The CDR3 bases are TGTGCCAGCAGCCGGCAACAGGGCCCGCCCGATTCACCCCTCCACTTT. This codes for CASSRQQGPPDSPLHF.

The CDR3 spells CASSRYSSGNTIYF. CDR3 sequence (DNA): TGTGCCAGCAGCCGCTATAGCTCTGGAAACACCATATATTTT. The chain links TRBV14 to TRBJ1-3; no clear D gene. This CDR3 has 14 amino acids. Trimming stripped 4 bases from V and 0 bases from J, with 7 bases between. Per germline, CDR1 SGHDN and CDR2 FVKESK. The entire variable domain, with the rest obtained from reference TRBV14 and TRBJ1-3, is as follows: EAGVTQFPSHSVIEKGQTVTLRCDPISGHDNLYWYRRVMGKEIKFLLHFVKESKQDESGMPNNRFLAERTGGTYSTLKVQPAELEDSGVYFCASSRYSSGNTIYFGEGSWLTVV.

V usage is TRBV6-5 and J usage is TRBJ1-3; D is perhaps TRBD1 (6 bases). Germline lookup yields CDR1 MNHEY and CDR2 SVGAGI. This CDR3 has 12 amino acids. Trimming left V 8 bases short and J 3 bases short, with 8 bases between. The CDR3 region is CASLQGGNTIYF. The CDR3 coding sequence is TGTGCCAGCTTACAGGGTGGAAACACCATATATTTT.

The V and J genes are TRBV29-1 and TRBJ1-1, with D possibly TRBD1 on 5 matching bases. CDR3 length equals 12 residues. Trimming shortened V by 6 bases and J by 3 bases, and 11 bases separated the two germline ends. Germline values: CDR1 SQVTM, CDR2 ANQGSEA. The CDR3 here is CSVKGQYTEAFF. CDR3 coding DNA: TGCAGCGTCAAGGGGCAGTACACTGAAGCTTTCTTT.

The V gene is TRBV18, the J gene TRBJ1-3; a possible D gene is TRBD1 (6 bases). The germline V and J ends were trimmed by 3 bases and 2 bases, with 14 bases remaining between them. The CDR3 is 16 residues long. CDR1 is KGHSH, CDR2 LQKENI, per germline. The CDR3 loop reads CASSPGSAGAGNTIYF. Here the CDR3 DNA reads TGTGCCAGCTCACCTGGATCGGCAGGGGCTGGAAACACCATATATTTT.

The genes are TRBV4-2 and TRBJ1-1; D may be TRBD1 (6 bases). Looked up from germline, CDR1 is LGHNA and CDR2 is YNFKEQ. Trimming pared 1 base from V and 4 bases from J, leaving 16 bases between. The CDR3 totals 16 residues. CDR3 residues: CASSQGPGTGSTEAFF. The CDR3 bases are TGTGCCAGCAGCCAAGGGCCAGGAACAGGGAGCACTGAAGCTTTCTTT.

The genes are TRBV12-3 or TRBV12-4 and TRBJ1-2; no clear D gene. This CDR3 region has 13 residues. Trimming took 2 bases from V and 4 from J, leaving 8 bases between them. CDR3 nucleotides: TGTGCCAGCAGTTTACGGGGAGGCTATGGCTACACCTTC. As protein: CASSLRGGYGYTF.